A selection of T cell receptor beta chains follows, all from one sample in a study of graft-versus-host responses after intestinal transplantation. No antigens are known for them. The data were produced by immunoSEQ multiplex PCR, yet TCRdb's version contains in-frame clones alone and is incomplete. The table shows about 130,000 clones, with 92% occurring only once. The sample here was unstimulated CD4+ T cells sorted from spleen or lymph node cells, taken before intestinal transplant. These receptors came from a human donor who received an intestinal transplant. Each CDR3 is given with its conserved first and last residue. A D gene is named only where the DNA matches it firmly.

j_gene,d_gene,v_gene,CDR3aa,CDR3nt
TRBJ2-3,-,TRBV5-4,CASSLVNADTQYF,TGTGCCAGCAGCTTGGTGAATGCAGATACGCAGTATTTT
TRBJ1-4,-,TRBV28,CASRLRVTFDEKLFF,TGTGCCAGCAGGCTCCGAGTGACGTTTGATGAAAAACTGTTTTTT
TRBJ1-1,TRBD1,TRBV29-1,CSVARGTGNTEAFF,TGCAGCGTAGCGAGAGGGACAGGGAACACTGAAGCTTTCTTT
TRBJ1-2,TRBD1,TRBV29-1,CSVNGQGKNYGYTF,TGCAGCGTTAATGGACAGGGGAAAAACTATGGCTACACCTTC
TRBJ2-2,-,TRBV27,CASSPVRLNTGELFF,TGTGCCAGCAGTCCCGTTAGACTAAACACCGGGGAGCTGTTTTTT
TRBJ1-2,TRBD1,TRBV14,CASSPDRVGYTF,TGTGCCAGCAGCCCCGACAGGGTCGGCTACACCTTC
TRBJ2-7,-,TRBV6-1,CASRVASTGPYEQYF,TGCGCCAGCAGGGTCGCCTCTACAGGACCCTACGAGCAGTACTTC
TRBJ1-1,TRBD1,TRBV4-1,CASSQDSQGAEAFF,TGCGCCAGCAGCCAAGATAGCCAGGGGGCCGAAGCTTTCTTT
TRBJ2-1,-,TRBV28,CASSFEGPTEQFF,TGTGCCAGCAGTTTTGAGGGGCCGACAGAGCAGTTCTTC
TRBJ1-2,-,TRBV6-5,CASSDTPAGYTF,TGTGCCAGCAGTGACACGCCTGCGGGCTACACCTTC
TRBJ2-2,-,TRBV7-3,CASRTIGDTGELFF,TGTGCCAGCAGGACCATCGGGGACACCGGGGAGCTGTTTTTT
TRBJ2-7,-,TRBV11-2,CASSPTSVAYEQYF,TGTGCCAGCAGTCCCACTAGTGTTGCCTACGAGCAGTACTTC
TRBJ2-7,-,TRBV28,CASRSFEQYF,TGTGCCAGCAGGTCTTTCGAGCAGTACTTC
TRBJ2-3,TRBD1,TRBV28,CASSGTGEDTQYF,TGTGCCAGCAGTGGTACAGGGGAGGATACGCAGTATTTT
TRBJ2-7,TRBD1,TRBV18,CASSPSWTGPGEQYF,TGTGCCAGCTCACCTTCCTGGACAGGACCTGGGGAGCAGTACTTC